The rows below give T cell receptor beta chains drawn from one sample of a study of T cell changes during pregnancy in multiple sclerosis. Sequencing used immunoSEQ multiplex PCR; TCRdb keeps in-frame clones, though not all of them. The top ten hold approximately 0.42% of the sample, which has around 34,000 clones, 94% seen once. The sample consisted of CD4+ T cells from peripheral blood mononuclear cells, taken in the second trimester of pregnancy. These receptors were collected from a female donor with multiple sclerosis, enrolled in a pregnancy study. CDR3s include the opening cysteine and the closing phenylalanine or tryptophan. D genes are given only for firm matches. Only part of the rows carry a size: once, few, many, or a class if the clone is expanded.

cdr3_nt	cdr3_aa	j_call	d_call	v_call	cdr3_length	clone_size
TGTGCCAGCAGCCCTCCCCTCCGACAGGGAAATGAGCAGTTCTTC	CASSPPLRQGNEQFF	TRBJ2-1	TRBD1	TRBV7-9	15	few
TGTGCCAGCAGCTTTCGACAGGGGATCTATGGCTACACCTTC	CASSFRQGIYGYTF	TRBJ1-2	TRBD1	TRBV5-4	14	.
TGTGCCAGCAGCTCTTCAGACAGGGGGCCTCAAGAGACCCAGTACTTC	CASSSSDRGPQETQYF	TRBJ2-5	TRBD1	TRBV7-8	16	.
TGTGCCAGTCGCCGTGGGGGACAGGGGGCCGTTGGCACTGAAGCTTTCTTT	CASRRGGQGAVGTEAFF	TRBJ1-1	TRBD1	TRBV19	17	.
TGTGCCAGCAGCTTAGGACAGGGGTATCAGCCCCAGCATTTT	CASSLGQGYQPQHF	TRBJ1-5	TRBD1	TRBV7-9	14	once
TGTGCCAGCAGTTTTAGCGGCCCAACGGCCAATGAGCAGTTCTTC	CASSFSGPTANEQFF	TRBJ2-1	.	TRBV7-8	15	.
TGTGCCAGCAGCGTAGGGGGGGAGGGAGCTTTCTTT	CASSVGGEGAFF	TRBJ1-1	.	TRBV9	12	.
TGTGCCAGCTCACCCGGACAGTCCGGGGGGTCCTACGAGCAGTACTTC	CASSPGQSGGSYEQYF	TRBJ2-7	.	TRBV18	16	.
TGTGCCTCACAGACTAACTATGGCTACACCTTC	CASQTNYGYTF	TRBJ1-2	.	TRBV30	11	.
TGTGCCAGCAGACGGGGGGATACGCAGTATTTT	CASRRGDTQYF	TRBJ2-3	.	TRBV7-2	11	.
TGTGCCAGCACCTTGGTGCTACCAGGGTCTGGCTACACCTTC	CASTLVLPGSGYTF	TRBJ1-2	.	TRBV7-2	14	.
TGTGCCAGCAGTGAAGCCCCAGGGTTGAGCTCCTACGAGCAGTACTTC	CASSEAPGLSSYEQYF	TRBJ2-7	.	TRBV6-1	16	.
TGTGCCAGCAACCCGGGGATTGGGACTAGAGGCACAGATACGCAGTATTTT	CASNPGIGTRGTDTQYF	TRBJ2-3	TRBD2	TRBV9	17	once
TGCGCCAGCAGCTTGGCGGGACAGCAGACTGAAGCTTTCTTT	CASSLAGQQTEAFF	TRBJ1-1	TRBD1	TRBV5-1	14	.
TGTGCCAGCCTCAGGGAACCTTTCTATGGCTACACCTTC	CASLREPFYGYTF	TRBJ1-2	.	TRBV5-5	13	.
TGTGCCAGCTCACCCCCCGGGACAGCTAACTATGGCTACACCTTC	CASSPPGTANYGYTF	TRBJ1-2	TRBD1	TRBV18	15	.
TGTGCCAGCAGCAGTGGGACTAGCGGGGGAAAGACCCAGTACTTC	CASSSGTSGGKTQYF	TRBJ2-5	TRBD2	TRBV11-2	15	.
TGTGCCAGCAGCTGGGACACAAATAACTATGGCTACACCTTC	CASSWDTNNYGYTF	TRBJ1-2	.	TRBV5-4	14	.
TGTGCCAGTAGTCCCCTAAGGACAGGGGGCTATAGCAATCAGCCCCAGCATTTT	CASSPLRTGGYSNQPQHF	TRBJ1-5	TRBD1	TRBV19	18	few
TGTGCCAGCAGCTTAGTTCCAAACAGGGGTGAAAAACTGTTTTTT	CASSLVPNRGEKLFF	TRBJ1-4	TRBD1	TRBV7-2	15	.
TGTGCCAGCAGCCCGGCAGGTAGCGGTACCTACGAGCAGTACTTC	CASSPAGSGTYEQYF	TRBJ2-7	.	TRBV5-4	15	.
TGTGCCAGCAGCCCGGGGACAGGGGAGAAACTGTTTTTT	CASSPGTGEKLFF	TRBJ1-4	TRBD1	TRBV6-5	13	.
TGTGCCAGCAGCGTCGCGGGACTGAACACTGAAGCTTTCTTT	CASSVAGLNTEAFF	TRBJ1-1	.	TRBV9	14	.
TGTGCCAGCAGTTACGGGGGGGAGGTTTTCTTT	CASSYGGEVFF	TRBJ1-1	.	TRBV6-5	11	.
TGTGCCAGCAGCCGAGGGACAGTCTCCTACGAGCAGTACTTC	CASSRGTVSYEQYF	TRBJ2-7	TRBD1	TRBV7-8	14	.
TGTGCCAGCAGTTTGCGGGGGGGCGTCACTGAAGCTTTCTTT	CASSLRGGVTEAFF	TRBJ1-1	.	TRBV27	14	once
TGTGCCAGCAGTTCCGGATCCGGGAGCTCTGGAAACACCATATATTTT	CASSSGSGSSGNTIYF	TRBJ1-3	.	TRBV27	16	.
TGTGCCAGTAGCCCCGGAGGGGCCTCCGGGGAGCTGTTTTTT	CASSPGGASGELFF	TRBJ2-2	.	TRBV19	14	.
TGCAGCGTTGGGCAGGGTTACTACGAGCAGTACTTC	CSVGQGYYEQYF	TRBJ2-7	.	TRBV29-1	12	.
TGTGCCAGCAGCCCTAGCGGGGGCCAAGAGACCCAGTACTTC	CASSPSGGQETQYF	TRBJ2-5	TRBD2	TRBV7-3	14	.
TGTGCCAGCAGCTCTAGCGGGGGGGCGGGCATTCAGTACTTC	CASSSSGGAGIQYF	TRBJ2-4	TRBD2	TRBV7-6	14	.